The next 20 T cell receptor beta chains were all read from a single sample in a study of T cell responses to AZD1222 COVID-19 vaccine. Sequencing used immunoSEQ multiplex PCR; TCRdb keeps in-frame clones, though not all of them. Of about 130,000 clones in the sample, about nine tenths were seen once. This specimen consisted of peripheral blood, obtained on day 0 of MenACWY control vaccination. The receptors stem from an adult in good health.

J is TRBJ2-1 and V is TRBV6-4; TRBD2 matches at 11 bases. The V and J ends lost 0 bases and 4 bases, in that order; junction bases with no gene match: 8. This CDR3 is built from 18 residues. Germline CDR1 is MRHNA and CDR2 is SNTAGT. CDR3: CASSDSSRGTSGYNEQFF. The CDR3 nucleotides are TGTGCCAGCAGTGACTCGAGTCGTGGGACTAGCGGTTACAATGAGCAGTTCTTC.

This sequence joins TRBV28 and TRBJ2-7; possible D gene TRBD2, 5 bases. Germline V gives CDR1 MDHEN, CDR2 SYDVKM. The ends were cut back, 2 bases at V and 0 bases at J, with 11 bases in the middle. This CDR3 has 15 amino acids. The CDR3 sequence is CASSLKVGSSYEQYF. CDR3 bases: TGTGCCAGCAGTTTAAAAGTTGGGAGCTCCTACGAGCAGTACTTC.

This clone was seen only once. The rearrangement joins TRBV7-9 to TRBJ2-6; D may be TRBD1 (5 bases). Germline V gene data show CDR1 as SEHNR and CDR2 as FQNEAQ (reference sequence). The CDR3 is made up of 17 amino acids. V lost 4 bases, J lost 0 bases, and 13 bases lay in between. CDR3 region: CASSSRGRDSGANVLTF. For the CDR3, the DNA is TGTGCCAGCAGCTCTCGAGGCAGGGACTCTGGGGCCAACGTCCTGACTTTC.

V is TRBV27 and J is TRBJ2-7; 7 positions match TRBD1. V shed 5 bases and J 4 bases; nucleotides not matched to a gene: 8. Germline-derived CDR1 and CDR2 are MNHEY and SMNVEV (reference sequence). This CDR3 has 14 amino acids. CDR3 in amino acids: CASSEGAISYEQYF. The CDR3 nucleotides read TGTGCCAGCAGTGAGGGGGCGATTAGTTACGAGCAGTACTTC.

V and J are TRBV20-1 and TRBJ2-2, with D hard to call. V was trimmed by 0 bases and J by 7 bases, leaving 3 bases between them. CDR3 length equals 11 residues. CDR1 is DFQATT and CDR2 is SNEGSKA in the germline V gene (reference sequence). This CDR3 reads CSARESGELFF. The CDR3 DNA follows: TGCAGTGCTAGAGAGAGCGGGGAGCTGTTTTTT.

The chain links TRBV19 to TRBJ1-1, with 7 bases lining up with TRBD1. The length of the CDR3 is 14 residues. V trimming: 4 bases; J trimming: 5 bases; junction bases outside the gene matches: 7. Germline assignment: CDR1 LNHDA and CDR2 SQIVND (reference sequence). The CDR3 DNA reads as TGTGCCAGTAGTAGACAGGGAATTGGGACTGAAGCTTTCTTT. Its protein product is CASSRQGIGTEAFF.

This chain links TRBV3-1 (or the pseudogene TRBV3-2) with TRBJ2-7; 7 bases are shared with TRBD1. Germline V CDR1 and CDR2: LGHDT, YNNKEL (reference sequence). The CDR3 has 14 residues. The V and J ends lost 5 bases and 3 bases, in that order; junction bases with no gene match: 7. The CDR3 loop reads CASSDRTGNYEQYF. The CDR3, as DNA: TGTGCCAGCAGCGACCGGACAGGAAACTACGAGCAGTACTTC.

The chain joins TRBV2 to TRBJ2-2, with D maybe TRBD1 (6 bases). Trimming took 3 bases from V and 1 from J, leaving 6 bases between them. Germline assignment: CDR1 SNHLY and CDR2 FYNNEI. The CDR3 contains 14 residues. The chain's CDR3 is CASSDRGNTGELFF. Written as DNA, the CDR3 is TGTGCCAGCAGTGACAGGGGGAACACCGGGGAGCTGTTTTTT. Full variable domain (rest looked up from reference TRBV2 and TRBJ2-2): EPEVTQTPSHQVTQMGQEVILRCVPISNHLYFYWYRQILGQKVEFLVSFYNNEISEKSEIFDDQFSVERPDGSNFTLKIRSTKLEDSAMYFCASSDRGNTGELFFGEGSRLTVL.

This sequence joins TRBV7-9 and TRBJ2-1; 9 bases are shared with TRBD2. The germline V gene encodes CDR1 SEHNR and CDR2 FQNEAQ (reference sequence). This CDR3 has 15 amino acids. With 4 bases clipped from V and 9 bases from J, the junction kept 10 bases outside the gene matches. The CDR3 DNA follows: TGTGCCAGCAGCTGGGCGGGAGGGCCTTTAGGTGAGCAGTTCTTC. This gives the protein CASSWAGGPLGEQFF.

The chain joins TRBV6-1 to TRBJ2-1, with no clear D. Trimming took off 3 bases at V and 4 bases at J, with 4 bases between the two ends. The CDR3 length is 12 residues. Germline CDR1 is MNHNS and CDR2 is SASEGT. The CDR3 DNA sequence: TGTGCCAGCAGTGAGCGGTACAATGAGCAGTTCTTC. This sequence encodes CASSERYNEQFF.

This rearrangement joins TRBV12-3 or TRBV12-4 to TRBJ1-2, with TRBD1 matching 7 bases. Trimming took 6 bases from V and 8 from J; bases not matched to a gene: 9. The CDR3 totals 13 residues. The CDR3 protein is CASSWGTVTGYTF. CDR3 sequence (DNA): TGTGCCAGCAGCTGGGGGACAGTTACGGGCTACACCTTC.

V and J are TRBV2 and TRBJ1-2, with unresolved D. The CDR3 extends over 14 amino acids. Germline loops: CDR1 SNHLY, CDR2 FYNNEI. V was cut by 4 bases and J by 10 bases, with 19 bases left in between. The CDR3 DNA reads TGTGCCAGCAGTGTTGACTCATTCGCTCCGGACTACACCTTC. Translating gives CASSVDSFAPDYTF.

V and J are TRBV7-2 and TRBJ1-3; TRBD1 is a possible D gene (6 bases). The CDR3 covers 13 residues. Germline CDR1 is SGHTA and CDR2 is FQGNSA. V was cut by 2 bases and J by 8 bases, with 10 bases left in between. The CDR3 reads CASSLQGIDTIYF. CDR3 coding DNA: TGTGCCAGCAGCTTACAGGGGATAGACACCATATATTTT.

V gene TRBV30 combines with J gene TRBJ2-1; 9 bases align to TRBD2. The CDR3 totals 17 residues. Per germline, CDR1 GTSNPN and CDR2 SVGIG (reference sequence). V shed 3 bases and J 0 bases; nucleotides not matched to a gene: 9. For the CDR3, the DNA is TGTGCCTGGAGGGGCGGGAGGGCCTACAGCTCCTACAATGAGCAGTTCTTC. Translated: CAWRGGRAYSSYNEQFF.

The chain uses TRBV27 and TRBJ2-1, with D possibly matching TRBD2 (5 bases). The germline V gene encodes CDR1 MNHEY and CDR2 SMNVEV (reference sequence). The CDR3 has 14 residues. V gave up 2 bases and J gave up 7 bases, with 12 bases separating them. CDR3 DNA: TGTGCCAGCAGTTTACTAGCCGGCGTTAATGAGCAGTTCTTC. Amino acids: CASSLLAGVNEQFF.

The chain employs TRBV14 and TRBJ1-3, with D unclear. The ends were cut back, 4 bases at V and 2 bases at J, with 12 bases in the middle. From germline, CDR1 is SGHDN and CDR2 FVKESK. CDR3 size: 15 residues. The CDR3 loop reads CASSLGGMAGNTIYF. The CDR3 nucleotides read TGTGCCAGCAGCCTCGGAGGGATGGCTGGAAACACCATATATTTT.

The chain uses TRBV4-1 and TRBJ1-1; a weak D match, TRBD1 (6 bases). Germline CDR1 MGHRA, CDR2 YSYEKL. The CDR3 has 15 amino acids. V shed 4 bases and J shed 3 bases, with 15 bases lying between them. CDR3 nucleotide sequence: TGCGCCAGCAGCCGAGGCAGGGGTGCGGACACTGAAGCTTTCTTT. This translates into CASSRGRGADTEAFF.

This chain uses TRBV28 with TRBJ2-7; D possibly corresponds to TRBD2 (6 bases). Per the germline V gene, CDR1 is MDHEN and CDR2 is SYDVKM. V dropped 3 bases and J dropped 12 bases, with 12 bases sitting between them. The CDR3 runs 11 residues. As DNA, the CDR3 is TGTGCCAGCAGTTTGAGGAGGGAAGCGTACTTC. Protein sequence: CASSLRREAYF.

The V call is TRBV9, the J call TRBJ2-1; 11 bases align to TRBD2. The CDR3 runs to 17 residues. The trim removed 4 bases at V and 2 bases at J, leaving 8 bases unmatched. Germline CDR1 reads SGDLS; CDR2 reads YYNGEE. CDR3 coding DNA: TGTGCCAGCAGCATCCGACCGACTAGCGGGGCCTACAATGAGCAGTTCTTC. This codes for CASSIRPTSGAYNEQFF.

The chain carries TRBV3-1 (or the pseudogene TRBV3-2) and TRBJ2-5, with TRBD1 identical over 8 bases. This CDR3 region has 12 residues. J lost 5 bases, V lost 4 bases, and 0 bases had no gene match. Per the germline V gene, CDR1 is LGHDT and CDR2 is YNNKEL (reference sequence). This CDR3 is CASSRTGETQYF. The CDR3, as DNA: TGTGCCAGCAGCCGGACAGGGGAGACCCAGTACTTC.